A selection of T cell receptor beta chains follows, all from one sample in a study of identifying expanded T cells in peripheral blood. Only in-frame clones appear in the TCRdb table, and some are missing; sequencing was by immunoSEQ multiplex PCR. The data contain about 98,000 clones, about 87% of them singletons. The sequenced sample was blood. The receptors here all came from a person aged 18 to 70 in good health. Both conserved end residues are part of each CDR3. Fields, in order: J gene, V gene, D gene, clone size, CDR3 DNA, CDR3 protein. The D gene is left open where the match is weak. Not every row has a clone size; where given, it reads once, few, many or a size class.

TRBJ1-6	TRBV18	NA	NA	TGTGCCAGCTCCCCGGGGGTAGACTACTATAATTCACCCCTCCACTTT	CASSPGVDYYNSPLHF
TRBJ1-5	TRBV6-5	NA	NA	TGTGCCAGCAGCCCAGGTAGCAATCAGCCCCAGCATTTT	CASSPGSNQPQHF
TRBJ1-5	TRBV6-6	TRBD1	NA	TGTGCCAGCAGTTATTCGGGACAGGGGAAGGATCAGCCCCAGCATTTT	CASSYSGQGKDQPQHF
TRBJ2-7	TRBV4-3	NA	NA	TGCGCCAGCAGCCCTTCTGATCTCTCCTACGAGCAGTACTTC	CASSPSDLSYEQYF
TRBJ1-1	TRBV7-2	TRBD1	NA	TGTGCCAGCAGCCCAACAGGGGGGAACACTGAAGCTTTCTTT	CASSPTGGNTEAFF
TRBJ2-1	TRBV4-1	TRBD1	NA	TGCGCCAGCAGCCCTACGTGGGACAGGGGGCGACGCTCCTACAATGAGCAGTTCTTC	CASSPTWDRGRRSYNEQFF
TRBJ2-2	TRBV28	NA	NA	TGTGCCAGCGACAGGGGAGGGACCGGGGAGCTGTTTTTT	CASDRGGTGELFF
TRBJ2-1	TRBV5-1	TRBD2	NA	TGCGCCAGCAGCTCACTAGCGGGGGGGAACAATGAGCAGTTCTTC	CASSSLAGGNNEQFF
TRBJ1-2	TRBV4-3	TRBD1	few	TGCGCCAGCAGCTTGGATGCAGGGGGCGCGAAGAACTATGGCTACACCTTC	CASSLDAGGAKNYGYTF
TRBJ1-2	TRBV11-2	TRBD1	NA	TGTGCCAGCAGCCAACAGGGGGCCTATGGCTACACCTTC	CASSQQGAYGYTF
TRBJ1-3	TRBV6-5	NA	NA	TGTGCCAGCAGACAGAGCTCTGGAAACACCATATATTTT	CASRQSSGNTIYF
TRBJ2-3	TRBV19	NA	NA	TGTGCCAGTAGTATACTGCGAACTAGCACAGATACGCAGTATTTT	CASSILRTSTDTQYF
TRBJ2-1	TRBV7-9	TRBD2	NA	TGTGCCAGCAGCCCAATTGCGGCGGGAGTCCGCAATGAGCAGTTCTTC	CASSPIAAGVRNEQFF